One and the same sample provided the 26 T cell receptor beta chains below, sequenced in a study of T cell responses to AZD1222 COVID-19 vaccine. This table comes from immunoSEQ multiplex PCR, and its TCRdb copy is limited to in-frame clones, with some not included. The profile covers about 140,000 clones, with roughly 92% appearing a single time and about 5% taken by the ten largest. Sequenced here: peripheral blood, sampled on day 0 of AZD1222 vaccination. All receptors come from an adult in good health.

V is TRBV6-2 or TRBV6-3 and J is TRBJ1-1; D remains ambiguous. Trimming pared 2 bases from V and 0 bases from J, leaving 16 bases between. The CDR3 runs to 17 residues. CDR1 and CDR2 (germline): MNHEY, SVGEGT. This CDR3 reads CASSYPVGRHMNTEAFF. In DNA, the CDR3 is TGTGCCAGCAGTTACCCGGTCGGACGGCACATGAACACTGAAGCTTTCTTT.

The gene calls are TRBV6-5 and TRBJ1-5, with 7 bases that match TRBD1. Unmatched junction bases numbered 12, after V lost 8 bases and J lost 5 bases. The CDR3 sequence is 15 residues long. Germline V gives CDR1 MNHEY, CDR2 SVGAGI. CDR3 in amino acids: CASLLAGGEDQPQHF. In nucleotides, the CDR3 is TGTGCCAGCCTATTAGCAGGGGGTGAAGATCAGCCCCAGCATTTT.

DNA for the CDR3: TGTGCCAGCAGTTTGGGGACAGGCTATCAGCCCCAGCATTTT. Amino acid sequence: CASSLGTGYQPQHF. This sequence joins TRBV28 and TRBJ1-5, with 8 positions matching TRBD1. CDR1 and CDR2 from the germline V gene are MDHEN and SYDVKM. This CDR3 region has 14 residues. Trimming cost V 3 bases and J 5 bases; bases outside gene matches: 3.

The chain recombines TRBV3-1 (or the pseudogene TRBV3-2) with TRBJ1-1, with TRBD1 identical over 7 bases. The CDR3 extends over 14 amino acids. CDR1 is LGHDT, CDR2 YNNKEL, per germline (reference sequence). V trimming: 4 bases; J trimming: 4 bases; junction bases outside the gene matches: 6. The DNA of the CDR3 is TGTGCCAGCAGCCTAAGGGGACAGAGCACTGAAGCTTTCTTT. Translating gives CASSLRGQSTEAFF.

This chain connects TRBV4-1 to TRBJ2-5, with TRBD2 matching 8 bases. V dropped 4 bases and J dropped 5; count of bases not matched to a gene: 6. Per germline, CDR1 MGHRA and CDR2 YSYEKL. The CDR3 is made up of 14 amino acids. The CDR3 nucleotides are TGCGCCAGCAGCCCCGGGGGGGCTTCGGAGACCCAGTACTTC. Protein sequence: CASSPGGASETQYF.

This chain joins TRBV25-1 and TRBJ1-6, with a possible D match to TRBD1 (6 bases). There are 15 residues in the CDR3. Per the germline V gene, CDR1 is MGHDK and CDR2 is SYGVNS. V lost 5 bases and J lost 8, with 16 bases in between. CDR3: CASSYWGQGDSPLHF. Here the CDR3 DNA reads TGTGCCAGCAGTTACTGGGGGCAGGGCGATTCACCCCTCCACTTT.

The V and J genes are TRBV7-9 and TRBJ1-6; tentative D call: TRBD1 (5 bases). This CDR3 has 12 residues. Trimming stripped 9 bases from V and 9 bases from J, with 12 bases between. In germline, CDR1 is SEHNR, CDR2 FQNEAQ (reference sequence). DNA of the CDR3: TGTGCCAGTGGGGGAGGTTTTTCACCCCTCCACTTT. It specifies CASGGGFSPLHF.

The gene calls are TRBV5-1 and TRBJ2-1; D possibly corresponds to TRBD2 (5 bases). The CDR3 covers 15 residues. With 0 bases removed from V and 3 bases from J, the gap between germline ends came to 10 bases. CDR1 SGHRS and CDR2 YFSETQ come from the germline V gene. CDR3 DNA sequence: TGCGCCAGCAGCTTGGAGAGCGGCGGCTACAATGAGCAGTTCTTC. The encoded protein is CASSLESGGYNEQFF.

The chain is built from TRBV5-1 and TRBJ2-1, with D hard to call. This CDR3 contains 15 residues. Trimming stripped 0 bases from V and 10 bases from J, with 17 bases between. Germline CDR1 and CDR2: SGHRS and YFSETQ. The CDR3 spells CASSLGAEPANEQFF. Written as DNA, the CDR3 is TGCGCCAGCAGCTTGGGTGCCGAACCTGCGAACGAGCAGTTCTTC.

This chain links TRBV29-1 with TRBJ2-7; tentative D call: TRBD2 (5 bases). Germline CDR1 and CDR2: SQVTM and ANQGSEA. Trimming removed 6 bases from V and 0 bases from J, with 9 bases in between. The CDR3 sequence is 12 residues long. The CDR3 is CSVTGSSYEQYF. The CDR3 nucleotides are TGCAGCGTGACTGGGAGCTCCTACGAGCAGTACTTC.

The chain carries TRBV10-3 and TRBJ2-1; 9 bases match TRBD1. From germline, CDR1 is ENHRY and CDR2 SYGVKD. The CDR3 contains 17 residues. With V trimmed by 3 bases and J by 7 bases, 13 bases remained unmatched. In DNA form, the CDR3 reads TGTGCCATCAGTGAAGGTATAGTACAGGGGGCCTGGAATGAGCAGTTCTTC. Protein: CAISEGIVQGAWNEQFF.

This clone was found once. The chain employs TRBV6-6 and TRBJ2-7, with a tentative D call TRBD2 (6 bases). This CDR3 spans 16 amino acids. V lost 0 bases to trimming and J lost 0 bases, with 12 bases between them. Germline V CDR1 and CDR2: MNHNY, SVGAGI (reference sequence). The CDR3 sequence is CASSYSNFGGSYEQYF. The CDR3 DNA reads as TGTGCCAGCAGTTACTCTAATTTCGGGGGCTCCTACGAGCAGTACTTC.

The chain uses TRBV3-1 (or the pseudogene TRBV3-2) and TRBJ2-1, with D unresolved. From germline, CDR1 is LGHDT and CDR2 YNNKEL (reference sequence). The V gene lost 1 base and the J gene lost 10 bases, with 11 bases spanning the gap. The CDR3 loop spans 13 amino acids. CDR3 coding DNA: TGTGCCAGCAGCCAAGCTAAGACGGTCGAGCAGTTCTTC. Encoded protein: CASSQAKTVEQFF.

The CDR3 DNA reads as TGTGCCAGCAGCTTATCTACGAACTATGGCTACACCTTC. This codes for CASSLSTNYGYTF. The V and J genes are TRBV13 and TRBJ1-2; D uncertain. Germline-derived CDR1 and CDR2 are PRHDT and FYEKMQ (reference sequence). The CDR3 contains 13 residues. V was pared by 2 bases and J by 2 bases, with 6 bases between.

The rearrangement uses TRBV5-1 and TRBJ1-2, with D possibly matching TRBD1 (6 bases). Between the trimmed V and J ends, which lost 0 bases and 7 bases, there was a span of 7 bases. The CDR3 has 12 residues. Germline loops: CDR1 SGHRS, CDR2 YFSETQ. CDR3 bases: TGCGCCAGCAGCTTGGACAGGGCTGGCTACACCTTC. The encoded protein is CASSLDRAGYTF.

CDR3 sequence (DNA): TGTGCCAGCAGTTACCAAGGACAGGGGAATGAAAAACTGTTTTTT. It specifies CASSYQGQGNEKLFF. The V and J genes are TRBV6-5 and TRBJ1-4, with TRBD1 matching 9 bases. Germline CDR1 and CDR2: MNHEY and SVGAGI. The CDR3 length is 15 residues. The V segment lost 2 bases and the J segment 5 bases; nucleotides outside the gene matches: 3.

The chain couples TRBV11-3 to TRBJ2-1; maybe TRBD2 (7 bases). V was pared by 1 base and J by 9 bases, with 13 bases between. The CDR3 totals 14 residues. Germline CDR1 SGHNT, CDR2 YENEEA. CDR3 sequence reads: CASSLVGGQAEQFF. The CDR3 DNA is TGTGCCAGCAGCTTAGTGGGGGGGCAGGCTGAGCAGTTCTTC.

The rearrangement joins TRBV11-3 to TRBJ2-7, with 9 bases that match TRBD2. From germline, CDR1 is SGHNT and CDR2 YENEEA. The CDR3 has 13 residues. V lost 4 bases, J lost 6 bases, and 4 bases stayed unmatched. In DNA form, the CDR3 reads TGTGCCAGCAGCTCCAGCGGGAGGAGCGAGCAGTACTTC. Its translation is CASSSSGRSEQYF.

V is TRBV5-5 and J is TRBJ2-5, with D unresolved. The V and J ends lost 1 base and 0 bases respectively, with 7 bases between them. Per germline, CDR1 SGHKS and CDR2 YYEKEE (reference sequence). The CDR3 runs 14 residues. The CDR3 here is CASSLMQNQETQYF. The CDR3 DNA reads TGTGCCAGCAGCTTGATGCAGAACCAAGAGACCCAGTACTTC.

The table lists this clone with a few counts. The rearrangement uses TRBV28 and TRBJ2-7; 7 bases agree with TRBD1. The CDR3 covers 16 residues. Germline V gene lookup returns CDR1 MDHEN and CDR2 SYDVKM. V was pared by 5 bases and J by 3 bases, with 13 bases of the junction left unmatched. CDR3 residues: CASSTTSPGQFYEQYF. CDR3 bases: TGTGCCAGCAGTACCACGTCACCGGGACAGTTCTACGAGCAGTACTTC.

The chain has TRBV20-1 and TRBJ1-4; the D gene is possibly TRBD1 (5 bases). The CDR3 has 11 amino acids. V shed 7 bases and J shed 8 bases, with 11 bases lying between them. Germline-derived CDR1 and CDR2 are DFQATT and SNEGSKA (reference sequence). CDR3 sequence: CSVRDFEKLFF. The CDR3 coding sequence is TGCAGTGTCAGGGACTTCGAAAAACTGTTTTTT.

This clone was observed once. The J gene is TRBJ2-7, the V gene TRBV28, with 12 bases identical to TRBD2. V was clipped by 6 bases and J by 1 base; unmatched bases: 7. The germline CDR1 and CDR2 sequences are MDHEN and SYDVKM. The CDR3 has 16 amino acids. CDR3 protein: CASRGTSGSSSYEQYF. The CDR3 DNA reads as TGTGCCAGCAGAGGGACTAGCGGGTCATCTTCCTACGAGCAGTACTTC.

The genes are TRBV6-5 and TRBJ2-1, with 12 positions matching TRBD2. This CDR3 contains 15 residues. The J segment lost 8 bases and the V segment lost 4 bases, leaving 6 bases of the junction unmatched. Germline CDR1 and CDR2: MNHEY and SVGAGI. The CDR3 here is CASSFRLAGDHEQFF. CDR3 nucleotide sequence: TGTGCCAGCAGTTTCCGACTAGCGGGAGACCATGAGCAGTTCTTC.

A remark on this clone: This sample also contains other DNA sequences that code for the same CDR3. The chain combines TRBV10-3 with TRBJ2-3; 7 positions match TRBD2. In germline, CDR1 is ENHRY, CDR2 SYGVKD. CDR3 size: 15 residues. J gave up 0 bases and V 3 bases, and 3 bases lay outside the gene matches. CDR3 in amino acids: CAISDPSGSTDTQYF. The CDR3 region has the DNA TGTGCCATCAGTGACCCTAGCGGTAGCACAGATACGCAGTATTTT.

The chain joins TRBV10-1 to TRBJ1-5; weak D call: TRBD1 (5 bases). CDR3 size: 15 residues. Germline V CDR1 and CDR2: WNHNN, SYGVQD (reference sequence). Trimming took off 3 bases at V and 0 bases at J, with 9 bases between the two ends. CDR3 sequence (DNA): TGCGCCAGCAGTGATGGGGGATTTAGCAATCAGCCCCAGCATTTT. Translation: CASSDGGFSNQPQHF.

The chain links TRBV2 to TRBJ1-5; D is unclear. V was clipped by 6 bases and J by 3 bases, with 12 bases between them. The CDR3 runs 14 residues. Germline lookup yields CDR1 SNHLY and CDR2 FYNNEI. CDR3 nucleotides: TGTGCCAGCAGCCAGGCCTCGATCAATCAGCCCCAGCATTTT. Its protein product is CASSQASINQPQHF.